This T cell receptor (beta chain) appears in the sequencing data of a study of blood T cell repertoires in COVID-19. Study-wide context: PBMCs, B-cell-depleted T cells, or T cells were the source of the cDNA or gDNA that made up the material.

The data were produced by immunoSEQ multiplex PCR, yet TCRdb's version contains in-frame clones alone and is incomplete. The sample records 150,000 or so clones, approximately 95% being singletons. This CDR3 contains 15 residues. The V and J ends lost 0 bases and 1 base respectively, with 8 bases between them. The germline CDR1 and CDR2 sequences are KGHSH and LQKENI. The sequence derives from a woman aged 60-75 years with COVID-19, enrolled during active disease. The chain couples TRBV18 to TRBJ2-3; TRBD2 might be the D (6 bases). The sequenced sample consisted of peripheral blood. CDR3 sequence reads: CASSPPASGTDTQYF. CDR3 bases: TGTGCCAGCTCACCACCGGCTAGCGGCACAGATACGCAGTATTTT.